Here is one T cell receptor beta chain with its context. Its binding antigen is unknown. Base qualities are not at hand, and no much larger clone is one base apart. During the collection period, no infections or other immune events were recorded for the healthy donors. Blood repertoires from healthy donors were used as a training cohort for calibrating time-dependent variance in a beta-binomial model of differential abundance of T-cell clones. The training cohort comprised roughly ten healthy donors, 3 female and 7 male. On average the donors were about 45 years old, and their ages spanned roughly 29 to 64 years. Whole blood, obtained from a commercial supplier, was collected from each healthy donor at three time points spaced around 2 weeks apart. Genomic DNA was extracted from unsorted whole blood for immunosequencing. The data derive from a study of identifying expanded T cells in peripheral blood (dated by TCRdb to between 2019 and 2020). Regarding the research as a whole: Technical replicates were generated by sequencing separate aliquots of the same genomic DNA pool, with four replicates compared pairwise. On the study overall, not on this receptor specifically: In all healthy donors, the variance in clone template counts between samples taken about 14 days apart rose significantly as total template count increased. The authors expected that biological variance in healthy repertoires might rise further over much longer intervals, such as months to years. The binomial model flagged approximately 1.3 differentially abundant clones between technical replicates but approximately 15 over roughly two weeks and around 19 over four weeks. The beta-binomial model significantly reduced the number of clones called differentially abundant and the false-positive rate across all healthy-donor time intervals.

The CDR3 goes from the cysteine to the phenylalanine over 12 residues. The DNA shown is the 36-base CDR3, in frame from base 1. CDR1 and CDR2, per the germline V gene, are MNHEY and SVGAGI. Compared with germline, V lacks 6 bases and J lacks 12 bases; bases without a gene match: 8. TCRbeta CDR3 regions were profiled by bias-controlled multiplex PCR amplification of genomic DNA with the immunoSEQ Assay. Regarding the original processing steps: To quantify the absolute abundance of each unique TCRbeta CDR3 region, the sequences were collapsed and filtered. Differential abundance was tested with a binomial (Fisher-equivalent) model and with a beta-binomial model adding time-dependent variance fitted from healthy donors. Clones with fewer than 5 combined templates were removed, and a clone was called differentially abundant if the clone's Benjamini-Hochberg FDR was below 0.01. In the beta-binomial model, variance was expressed as a function of the total template count across the two samples, in the form v = (b*log(k)+a)^2. In its TCRdb copy, this immuneACCESS table keeps in-frame sequences only and misses some clones. Where compared with another copy, unresolved V genes explain less than half of these, and the others have no known cause. That table gives V, J and clone size, and the DNA gave D and trimming. The sample yields around 80,000 clones; roughly 90% were counted once. The ten biggest clones cover more than 2.5% of the sample.

Sequenced material: blood. The sequence joins TRBV6-5 to TRBJ1-2, with 9 central nucleotides matching TRBD1. The sequence came from a person between 18 and 75 years old in good health. The nucleotide sequence is TGTGCCAGCAGCCGAGGGACAGGGAGTGACACCTTC. Its translation is CASSRGTGSDTF.